These 25 T cell receptor beta chains came from one sample sequenced in a study of T cells in Graves' hyperthyroidism and ophthalmopathy. Researchers took RNA transcripts and amplified the TCR beta CDR3 regions from them. The primer set for the first-round RT-PCR of the TCR CDR3 was HTBI. One entry per CDR3 protein results from TCRdb running MiXCR on the multiplex PCR reads. The sample lists hundreds of thousands of distinct CDR3 sequences; approximately 23% were seen once. Sequencing was done on a sample of blood. Every receptor here comes from a woman aged 70-85 years with Graves' ophthalmopathy.

This clonotype was seen a few times. The chain has TRBV15 and TRBJ1-2; TRBD1 might be the D (5 bases). There are 15 residues in the CDR3. The V and J ends lost 0 bases and 8 bases respectively, with 16 bases between them. CDR1 LNHNV and CDR2 YYDKDF come from the germline V gene (reference sequence). CDR3 region: CATSRDLPRARGYTF. CDR3 sequence (DNA): TGTGCCACCAGCAGAGATCTGCCCAGGGCCCGCGGCTACACCTTC. Full variable domain (missing parts from reference TRBV15 and TRBJ1-2): DAMVIQNPRYQVTQFGKPVTLSCSQTLNHNVMYWYQQKSSQAPKLLFHYYDKDFNNEADTPDNFQSRRPNTSFCFLDIRSPGLGDTAMYLCATSRDLPRARGYTFGSGTRLTVV.

The V gene is TRBV20-1, the J gene TRBJ2-3; the D gene is possibly TRBD2 (5 bases). V was trimmed by 4 bases and J by 2 bases, leaving 10 bases between them. CDR1 is DFQATT and CDR2 is SNEGSKA in the germline V gene (reference sequence). The CDR3 sequence is 13 residues long. CDR3 DNA: TGCAGTGCTACAGCGGCCAACACAGATACGCAGTATTTT. This gives the protein CSATAANTDTQYF.

This clonotype has only a few counts. The rearrangement links TRBV19 to TRBJ1-1; TRBD1 aligns across 9 bases. The V segment lost 5 bases and the J segment 5 bases; nucleotides outside the gene matches: 3. Looked up from germline, CDR1 is LNHDA and CDR2 is SQIVND (reference sequence). This CDR3 is built from 13 residues. CDR3 sequence: CASSDRGWTEAFF. The CDR3 DNA follows: TGTGCCAGTAGTGACAGGGGGTGGACTGAAGCTTTCTTT.

V and J are TRBV29-1 and TRBJ2-7, with D unresolved. The V gene's germline CDR1 is SQVTM and CDR2 ANQGSEA. The CDR3 runs to 11 residues. Trimming stripped 6 bases from V and 2 bases from J, with 8 bases between. DNA of the CDR3: TGCAGCGTCTTCTCCGCCTACGAGCAGTACTTC. It encodes CSVFSAYEQYF.

Many counts were recorded for this clonotype. The chain has TRBV20-1 and TRBJ2-7, with 7 bases fitting TRBD1. Germline V CDR1 and CDR2: DFQATT, SNEGSKA (reference sequence). The V gene end was trimmed by 7 bases and the J gene end by 3 bases; junction bases not matched to a gene: 6. The CDR3 covers 12 residues. The CDR3 DNA reads TGCAGTGTGGGACAGATCAACTACGAGCAGTACTTC. Translating gives CSVGQINYEQYF.

The CDR3 region has the DNA TGTGCCAGCAGCTTGGCCTTGGTTGGGGGAGACTATGGCTACACCTTC. Translation: CASSLALVGGDYGYTF. This chain links TRBV5-8 with TRBJ1-2; maybe TRBD1 (5 bases). The CDR3 contains 16 residues. V dropped 0 bases and J dropped 3 bases, with 15 bases sitting between them. Germline-derived CDR1 and CDR2 are SGHTS and YDEGEE.

The V gene is TRBV7-2, the J gene TRBJ2-5; D unclear. The CDR3 loop spans 16 amino acids. Trimming cost V 4 bases and J 5 bases, with 20 bases left between them. CDR1 SGHTA and CDR2 FQGNSA come from the germline V gene. CDR3 sequence: CASSSPPIVIGETQYF. DNA for the CDR3: TGTGCCAGCAGCTCGCCACCCATAGTCATCGGGGAGACCCAGTACTTC. The full variable domain, in which reference TRBV7-2 and TRBJ2-5 provide the parts outside the CDR3, is GAGVSQSPSNKVTEKGKDVELRCDPISGHTALYWYRQSLGQGLEFLIYFQGNSAPDKSGLPSDRFSAERTGGSVSTLTIQRTQQEDSAVYLCASSSPPIVIGETQYFGPGTRLLVL.

This chain links TRBV6-2 or TRBV6-3 with TRBJ2-3, with 9 positions matching TRBD2. V trimming: 8 bases; J trimming: 0 bases; junction bases outside the gene matches: 9. The CDR3 runs 16 residues. Germline-derived CDR1 and CDR2 are MNHEY and SVGEGT. The DNA for the CDR3 is TGTGCCAGCTACCAATGGGCGGGAGGGAGCACAGATACGCAGTATTTT. Translating it yields CASYQWAGGSTDTQYF.

This clonotype was seen only a few times. This chain connects TRBV7-2 to TRBJ1-2; D not resolved. The CDR3 covers 13 residues. V gave up 5 bases and J gave up 4 bases, with 11 bases separating them. Germline V gene data show CDR1 as SGHTA and CDR2 as FQGNSA. The CDR3: CASSPGEAYGYTF. CDR3 DNA: TGTGCCAGCAGCCCGGGAGAGGCCTATGGCTACACCTTC.

The genes are TRBV4-1 and TRBJ2-7, with 8 bases matching TRBD1. V shed 3 bases, J shed 5 bases, and the junction held 6 bases outside the gene matches. The germline gives CDR1 MGHRA, CDR2 YSYEKL. The CDR3 spans 14 residues. In DNA, the CDR3 is TGCGCCAGCAGCCATTTGGACAGGGCGCACGAGCAGTACTTC. It specifies CASSHLDRAHEQYF.

This clonotype was counted a few times. The rearrangement uses TRBV10-3 and TRBJ2-2; D is unclear. Germline V gene data show CDR1 as ENHRY and CDR2 as SYGVKD. CDR3 length: 17 residues. V lost 8 bases, J lost 4 bases, and 23 bases lay in between. CDR3 nucleotides: TGTGCCATCCGAGGCGAACCGACGAGCTGGGCCACCGGGGAGCTGTTTTTT. Its translation is CAIRGEPTSWATGELFF.

This clonotype occurred a few times. The gene calls are TRBV7-3 and TRBJ1-2; D is uncertain. Trimming took 7 bases from V and 7 from J, leaving 4 bases between them. The V gene's germline CDR1 is SGHTA and CDR2 FQGTGA. The CDR3 spans 9 residues. This chain's CDR3 is CASTGGYTF. The CDR3 region has the DNA TGTGCCAGCACCGGTGGCTACACCTTC.

The DNA for the CDR3 is TGTGCCAGCAGCTTGGGCCCTCTAGCGGGACCCTACAATGAGCAGTTCTTC. As protein: CASSLGPLAGPYNEQFF. The chain uses TRBV5-4 and TRBJ2-1, with 9 positions matching TRBD2. CDR1 and CDR2 from the germline V gene are SGHNT and YYREEE (reference sequence). This CDR3 region has 17 residues. Trimming took 0 bases from V and 2 from J; bases not matched to a gene: 6. The entire variable domain, with the rest obtained from reference TRBV5-4 and TRBJ2-1, is as follows: ETGVTQSPTHLIKTRGQQVTLRCSSQSGHNTVSWYQQALGQGPQFIFQYYREEENGRGNFPPRFSGLQFPNYSSELNVNALELDDSALYLCASSLGPLAGPYNEQFFGPGTRLTVL.

This clonotype has only a few counts. This chain connects TRBV20-1 to TRBJ1-2; D remains unclear. With 0 bases removed from V and 8 bases from J, the gap between germline ends came to 10 bases. The CDR3 contains 12 residues. Looked up from germline, CDR1 is DFQATT and CDR2 is SNEGSKA (reference sequence). In nucleotides, the CDR3 is TGCAGTGCTAGAGATTGGGCGGGCGGCTACACCTTC. Its translation is CSARDWAGGYTF.

This chain uses TRBV7-3 with TRBJ2-5, with 7 nucleotides matching TRBD2. V lost 2 bases to trimming and J lost 1 base; unmatched junction nucleotides: 7. The V gene's germline CDR1 is SGHTA and CDR2 FQGTGA. CDR3 length: 16 amino acids. In DNA, the CDR3 is TGTGCCAGCAGCTTAGGGCTAGCGGTTAGCCAAGAGACCCAGTACTTC. Protein: CASSLGLAVSQETQYF.

The chain carries TRBV9 and TRBJ1-2, with 8 bases that match TRBD1. Germline trimming cut 4 bases from V and 4 bases from J; bases unmatched to any gene: 6. The CDR3 contains 14 residues. Germline lookup yields CDR1 SGDLS and CDR2 YYNGEE. The CDR3 region has the DNA TGTGCCAGCAGCCCCGACAGGGGTAGCTATGGCTACACCTTC. Its protein is CASSPDRGSYGYTF.

The table lists this clonotype with many counts. The chain employs TRBV7-2 and TRBJ2-7; D possibly matches TRBD1 or TRBD2 (6 bases each). Germline CDR1 SGHTA, CDR2 FQGNSA. CDR3 length equals 18 residues. V lost 4 bases, J lost 0 bases, and 22 bases lay in between. CDR3 sequence reads: CASSSTVGGQGSSYEQYF. In nucleotides, the CDR3 is TGTGCCAGCAGCTCAACGGTAGGAGGGCAGGGGAGCTCCTACGAGCAGTACTTC.

In this sample, this clonotype turned up a few times. The V call is TRBV13, the J call TRBJ2-7; D might be TRBD1 or TRBD2, each matching 6 bases. Deletions cut 5 bases from V and 0 bases from J, with 14 bases between. The CDR3 has 15 amino acids. CDR1 and CDR2 (germline): PRHDT, FYEKMQ (reference sequence). The CDR3 is CASSRGLASSYEQYF. The CDR3 nucleotides are TGTGCCAGCAGCCGGGGGCTAGCATCCTCCTACGAGCAGTACTTC.

The chain carries TRBV18 and TRBJ1-5, with D possibly matching TRBD1 (6 bases). This CDR3 spans 16 amino acids. Germline V gene sequence: CDR1 KGHSH, CDR2 LQKENI. Between the trimmed V and J ends, which lost 3 bases and 2 bases, there was a span of 14 bases. CDR3 amino acids: CASSPEGQGRNQPQHF. CDR3 coding DNA: TGTGCCAGCTCACCGGAGGGGCAGGGGCGCAATCAGCCCCAGCATTTT.

The CDR3 region is CASSQDLGPGELFF. CDR3 nucleotide sequence: TGTGCCAGCAGCCAAGATCTGGGTCCCGGGGAGCTGTTTTTT. The rearrangement links TRBV3-1 to TRBJ2-2, with D unresolved. The CDR3 length is 14 residues. The germline CDR1 and CDR2 sequences are LGHDT and YNNKEL (reference sequence). The V end lost 0 bases, the J end lost 6 bases, and 8 bases lay between the germline ends.

This clonotype was detected a few times. The J gene is TRBJ2-1, the V gene TRBV24-1; D is perhaps TRBD1 (5 bases). Per the germline V gene, CDR1 is KGHDR and CDR2 is SFDVKD. The V and J ends lost 8 bases and 1 base respectively, with 8 bases between them. CDR3 length equals 13 residues. CDR3 amino acids: CATKGESYNEQFF. In DNA, the CDR3 is TGTGCCACCAAAGGGGAATCCTACAATGAGCAGTTCTTC.

This chain connects TRBV20-1 to TRBJ1-6; tentatively, D is TRBD1 (6 bases). This CDR3 region has 18 residues. Germline assignment: CDR1 DFQATT and CDR2 SNEGSKA (reference sequence). With 0 bases removed from V and 5 bases from J, the gap between germline ends came to 20 bases. CDR3: CSARDSHGGRLNNSPLHF. The CDR3 DNA sequence: TGCAGTGCTAGAGATTCTCATGGGGGGCGTTTAAATAATTCACCCCTCCACTTT.

V and J are TRBV5-1 and TRBJ2-2; tentatively, D is TRBD1 (6 bases). Trimming took 4 bases from V and 2 from J, leaving 12 bases between them. This CDR3 spans 15 amino acids. The germline V gene has CDR1 SGHRS and CDR2 YFSETQ. CDR3 loop: CASSMTGTNTGELFF. CDR3 in DNA: TGCGCCAGCAGCATGACAGGAACCAACACCGGGGAGCTGTTTTTT.

Only a few counts were recorded for this clonotype. The rearrangement uses TRBV12-3 or TRBV12-4 and TRBJ2-2; weak D call: TRBD2 (5 bases). Trimming removed 6 bases from V and 4 bases from J, with 21 bases in between. The CDR3 has 17 residues. The CDR3 DNA sequence: TGTGCCAGCAGGTCTCCGGTGGACTTTCGTACCACCGGGGAGCTGTTTTTT. Translated, it gives CASRSPVDFRTTGELFF.

This clonotype was seen at least ten times. The chain is built from TRBV5-1 and TRBJ2-3; D ambiguous. The CDR3 is 15 amino acids. The germline V gene has CDR1 SGHRS and CDR2 YFSETQ. V was pared by 2 bases and J by 1 base, with 11 bases between. In nucleotides, the CDR3 is TGCGCCAGCAGCTTAAGCGTCGTCGGCACAGATACGCAGTATTTT. Translating it yields CASSLSVVGTDTQYF.